The clone carrying this T cell receptor (beta chain) was seen repeatedly, ten times or more. CDR1 MNHEY and CDR2 SMNVEV come from the germline V gene (reference sequence). V was shortened by 5 bases and J by 0 bases, with 15 bases between the two germline ends. This CDR3 comprises 16 residues. TCRdb redid the calling of the RT-PCR reads with MiXCR, one entry per CDR3 protein. The top ten hold 3% to 4.5% of the sample, which has hundreds of thousands of distinct CDR3 sequences, 12% to 15% seen once. The sample was memory CD4+ T cells from blood. This clonotype was obtained from a female donor in good health, serving as a healthy control. The chain combines TRBV27 with TRBJ2-3, with TRBD1 as a possible D gene (5 bases). CDR3 sequence reads: CASSRGRPGSTDTQYF. Written as DNA, the CDR3 is TGTGCCAGCAGTCGAGGCCGACCAGGGAGCACAGATACGCAGTATTTT.